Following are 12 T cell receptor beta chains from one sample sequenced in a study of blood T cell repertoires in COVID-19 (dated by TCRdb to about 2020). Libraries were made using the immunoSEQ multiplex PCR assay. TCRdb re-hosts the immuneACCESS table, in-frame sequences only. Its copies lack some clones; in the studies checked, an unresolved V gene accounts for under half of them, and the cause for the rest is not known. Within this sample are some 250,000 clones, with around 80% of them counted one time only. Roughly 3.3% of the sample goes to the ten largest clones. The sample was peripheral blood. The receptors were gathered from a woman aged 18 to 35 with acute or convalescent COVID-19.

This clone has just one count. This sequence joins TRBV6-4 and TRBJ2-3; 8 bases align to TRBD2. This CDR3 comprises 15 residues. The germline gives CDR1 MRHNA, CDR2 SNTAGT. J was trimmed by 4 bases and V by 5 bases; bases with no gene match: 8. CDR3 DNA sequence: TGTGCCAGCAGTCGGGGACTAGAGAGGTCAGATACGCAGTATTTT. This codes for CASSRGLERSDTQYF.

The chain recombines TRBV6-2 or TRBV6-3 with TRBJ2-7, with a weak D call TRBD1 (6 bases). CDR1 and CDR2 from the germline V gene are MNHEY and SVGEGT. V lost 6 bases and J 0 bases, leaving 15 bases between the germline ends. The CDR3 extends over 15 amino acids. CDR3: CASSRDRLSSYEQYF. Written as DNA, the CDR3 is TGTGCCAGCAGCCGAGACAGGTTAAGCTCCTACGAGCAGTACTTC.

The CDR3 nucleotides are TGTGCCAGCAGAGCGCTCAATGAGCAGTTCTTC. Its translation: CASRALNEQFF. The V call is TRBV12-3 or TRBV12-4, the J call TRBJ2-1; D uncertain. V was cut by 6 bases and J by 6 bases, with 6 bases left in between. The CDR3 totals 11 residues.

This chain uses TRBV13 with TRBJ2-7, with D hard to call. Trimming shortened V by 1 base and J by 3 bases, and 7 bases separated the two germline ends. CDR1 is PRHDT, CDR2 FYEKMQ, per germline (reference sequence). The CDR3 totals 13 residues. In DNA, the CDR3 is TGTGCCAGCAGCTTAGTGGGCATCTACGAGCAGTACTTC. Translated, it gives CASSLVGIYEQYF.

The CDR3 nucleotides are TGCGCCAGCAGCCAAGGGGGCGCTAACTATGGCTACACCTTC. This sequence encodes CASSQGGANYGYTF. The V and J genes are TRBV4-3 and TRBJ1-2; D perhaps matches TRBD1 (5 bases). The CDR3 length is 14 residues. V was shortened by 1 base and J by 0 bases, with 6 bases between the two germline ends. Looked up from germline, CDR1 is LGHNA and CDR2 is YSLEER.

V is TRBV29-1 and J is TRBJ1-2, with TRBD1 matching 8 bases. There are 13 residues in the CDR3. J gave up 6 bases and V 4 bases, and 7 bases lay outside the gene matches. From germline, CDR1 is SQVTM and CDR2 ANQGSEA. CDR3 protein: CSVVNQGANGYTF. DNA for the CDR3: TGCAGCGTTGTAAATCAGGGGGCTAATGGCTACACCTTC.

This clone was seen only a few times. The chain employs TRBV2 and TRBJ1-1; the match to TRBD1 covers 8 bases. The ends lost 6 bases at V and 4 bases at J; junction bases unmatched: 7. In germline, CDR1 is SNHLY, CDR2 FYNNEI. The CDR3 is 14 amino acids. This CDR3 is CASRGQGAVTEAFF. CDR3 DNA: TGTGCCAGCAGGGGCCAGGGGGCGGTCACTGAAGCTTTCTTT. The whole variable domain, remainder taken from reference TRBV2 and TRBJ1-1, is EPEVTQTPSHQVTQMGQEVILRCVPISNHLYFYWYRQILGQKVEFLVSFYNNEISEKSEIFDDQFSVERPDGSNFTLKIRSTKLEDSAMYFCASRGQGAVTEAFFGQGTRLTVV.

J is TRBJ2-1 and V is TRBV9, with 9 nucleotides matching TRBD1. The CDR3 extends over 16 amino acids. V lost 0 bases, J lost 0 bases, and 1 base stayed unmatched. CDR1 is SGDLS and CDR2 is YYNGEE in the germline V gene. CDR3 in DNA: TGTGCCAGCAGCGTAGGGGGACAGGGCTCCTACAATGAGCAGTTCTTC. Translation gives CASSVGGQGSYNEQFF.

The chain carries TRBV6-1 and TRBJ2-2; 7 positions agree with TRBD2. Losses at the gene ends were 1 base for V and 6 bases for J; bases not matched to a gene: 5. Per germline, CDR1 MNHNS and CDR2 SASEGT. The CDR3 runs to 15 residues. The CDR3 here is CASSEDGTIPGELFF. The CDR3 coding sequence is TGTGCCAGCAGTGAAGATGGGACTATTCCCGGGGAGCTGTTTTTT.

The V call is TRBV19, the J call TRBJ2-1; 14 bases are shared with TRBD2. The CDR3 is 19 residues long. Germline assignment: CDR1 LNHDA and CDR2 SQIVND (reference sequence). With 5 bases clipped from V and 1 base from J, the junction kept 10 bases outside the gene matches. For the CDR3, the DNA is TGTGCCAGTAGTCTCACGGGACTAGCGGGAGTGCTTTCCTACAATGAGCAGTTCTTC. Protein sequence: CASSLTGLAGVLSYNEQFF.

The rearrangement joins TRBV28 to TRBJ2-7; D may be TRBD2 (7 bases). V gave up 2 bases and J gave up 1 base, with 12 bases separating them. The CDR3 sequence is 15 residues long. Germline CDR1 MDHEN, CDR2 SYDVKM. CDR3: CASSLQGRVSYEQYF. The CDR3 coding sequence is TGTGCCAGCAGTTTACAGGGGAGGGTATCCTACGAGCAGTACTTC.

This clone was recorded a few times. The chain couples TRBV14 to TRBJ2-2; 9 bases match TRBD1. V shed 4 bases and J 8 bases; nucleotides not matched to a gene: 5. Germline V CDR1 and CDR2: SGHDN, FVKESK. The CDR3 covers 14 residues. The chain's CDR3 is CASSRDRVPGELFF. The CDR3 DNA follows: TGTGCCAGCAGCCGGGACAGGGTGCCGGGGGAGCTGTTTTTT.